These 28 T cell receptor beta chains were sequenced from one sample in a study of blood T cell repertoires in COVID-19. Assay used: immunoSEQ multiplex PCR; TCRdb lists only in-frame clones, some missing. Of approximately 250,000 clones listed, 84% are singletons. The sequenced sample consisted of peripheral blood. These receptors were taken from a man aged 60 to 69 with acute or convalescent COVID-19.

This clone was picked up one time. CDR3 sequence (DNA): TGTGCCATCAGTGGGAGACAGGTCCCCTTAGAGCAGTACTTC. This codes for CAISGRQVPLEQYF. The chain joins TRBV10-3 to TRBJ2-7; D possibly corresponds to TRBD1 (6 bases). V was clipped by 4 bases and J by 7 bases, with 17 bases between them. This CDR3 has 14 residues. Germline V lookup: CDR1 ENHRY, CDR2 SYGVKD.

The rearrangement joins TRBV29-1 to TRBJ1-1, with 7 bases aligning to TRBD1. The V and J ends lost 6 bases and 2 bases, in that order; junction bases with no gene match: 6. Germline V gives CDR1 SQVTM, CDR2 ANQGSEA. This CDR3 has 13 amino acids. For the CDR3, the DNA is TGCAGCGTGGCCGGGACAGCCAACACTGAAGCTTTCTTT. The encoded protein is CSVAGTANTEAFF.

The chain is built from TRBV7-9 and TRBJ2-1; D is unresolved. Germline V CDR1 and CDR2: SEHNR, FQNEAQ (reference sequence). Between the trimmed V and J ends, which lost 0 bases and 7 bases, there was a span of 7 bases. The CDR3 covers 13 residues. The CDR3 DNA sequence: TGTGCCAGCAGCTTAGCCGCGAGTAATGAGCAGTTCTTC. It specifies CASSLAASNEQFF. The full variable domain, completed using reference TRBV7-9 and TRBJ2-1, is DTGVSQNPRHKITKRGQNVTFRCDPISEHNRLYWYRQTLGQGPEFLTYFQNEAQLEKSRLLSDRFSAERPKGSFSTLEIQRTEQGDSAMYLCASSLAASNEQFFGPGTRLTVL.

V is TRBV9 and J is TRBJ2-1, with a possible D match to TRBD1 (6 bases). The CDR3 is 15 residues long. CDR1 SGDLS and CDR2 YYNGEE come from the germline V gene. Trimming cost V 4 bases and J 0 bases, with 11 bases left between them. The DNA of the CDR3 is TGTGCCAGCAGCTTTCAGGGGAGCTCCTACAATGAGCAGTTCTTC. It is translated as CASSFQGSSYNEQFF.

The chain employs TRBV5-1 and TRBJ2-1, with 9 bases aligning to TRBD2. Germline V CDR1 and CDR2: SGHRS, YFSETQ. The CDR3 covers 14 residues. V dropped 5 bases and J dropped 10; count of bases not matched to a gene: 10. CDR3: CASRPPWREGEQFF. Here the CDR3 DNA reads TGCGCCAGCAGGCCCCCCTGGCGGGAGGGGGAGCAGTTCTTC.

The V call is TRBV5-6, the J call TRBJ1-1; D gene ambiguous. V was cut by 0 bases and J by 4 bases, with 16 bases left in between. This CDR3 comprises 16 residues. Germline V gene lookup returns CDR1 SGHDT and CDR2 YYEEEE. CDR3 nucleotide sequence: TGTGCCAGCAGCTTGGTGGGTTTGACGGGAGGCACTGAAGCTTTCTTT. This translates into CASSLVGLTGGTEAFF.

This chain uses TRBV5-1 with TRBJ2-5, with 7 bases identical to TRBD1. Germline CDR1 is SGHRS and CDR2 is YFSETQ. The CDR3 totals 14 residues. V lost 0 bases to trimming and J lost 5 bases; unmatched junction nucleotides: 4. The CDR3 coding sequence is TGCGCCAGCAGCTTGGGGCAGGGGGTCGAGACCCAGTACTTC. Translating gives CASSLGQGVETQYF.

The chain employs TRBV7-2 and TRBJ2-2; 13 nucleotides line up with TRBD2. The CDR3 is made up of 16 amino acids. CDR1 is SGHTA, CDR2 FQGNSA, per germline. V shed 4 bases, J shed 7 bases, and the junction held 6 bases outside the gene matches. The CDR3 nucleotides read TGTGCCAGCAGCTCCCGACTAGCGGGAGGTTTCGGGGAGCTGTTTTTT. Amino acid sequence: CASSSRLAGGFGELFF.

The rearrangement uses TRBV7-9 and TRBJ2-2; TRBD2 aligns across 12 bases. The CDR3 has 17 residues. Looked up from germline, CDR1 is SEHNR and CDR2 is FQNEAQ (reference sequence). Trimming at V came to 4 bases and at J to 7 bases, leaving 10 bases not matched to a gene. The CDR3 is CASSSSSGRDADGELFF. CDR3 nucleotides: TGTGCCAGCAGCTCATCTAGCGGGAGGGACGCGGACGGGGAGCTGTTTTTT.

This rearrangement joins TRBV7-9 to TRBJ2-5; a possible D gene is TRBD1 (6 bases). The CDR3 covers 14 residues. CDR1 SEHNR and CDR2 FQNEAQ come from the germline V gene (reference sequence). The V end lost 1 base, the J end lost 7 bases, and 13 bases lay between the germline ends. The CDR3 spells CASSLGSQGTTQYF. The CDR3 bases are TGTGCCAGCAGCTTAGGTTCCCAGGGGACGACCCAGTACTTC.

This rearrangement joins TRBV18 to TRBJ2-3; TRBD2 agrees at 7 bases. CDR3 length: 22 residues. Germline values: CDR1 KGHSH, CDR2 LQKENI. After removal of 4 bases from V and 0 bases from J, the junction contained 25 bases not matched to a gene. The CDR3 nucleotides are TGTGCCAGCTCACGTCTGCGGGTGGGACTACAAACTCGAGACTCTAGCACAGATACGCAGTATTTT. Its protein product is CASSRLRVGLQTRDSSTDTQYF.

The chain has TRBV6-6 and TRBJ1-2; the D gene is possibly TRBD1 (5 bases). V dropped 0 bases and J dropped 4 bases, with 9 bases sitting between them. This CDR3 has 14 residues. Germline CDR1 reads MNHNY; CDR2 reads SVGAGI (reference sequence). This CDR3 is CASSYSGDFYGYTF. CDR3 in DNA: TGTGCCAGCAGTTACTCGGGGGACTTCTATGGCTACACCTTC.

The chain uses TRBV6-5 and TRBJ1-5; TRBD1 agrees at 8 bases. Germline V CDR1 and CDR2: MNHEY, SVGAGI. This CDR3 region has 15 residues. V lost 2 bases and J lost 4; bases outside the gene matches: 4. The DNA of the CDR3 is TGTGCCAGCAGTTACCCGACAGGGGAAAATCAGCCCCAGCATTTT. Translation gives CASSYPTGENQPQHF.

This chain connects TRBV7-2 to TRBJ2-3, with D tentatively TRBD2 (5 bases). Germline V gives CDR1 SGHTA, CDR2 FQGNSA. V was clipped by 4 bases and J by 5 bases, with 19 bases between them. CDR3 size: 16 residues. CDR3 sequence (DNA): TGTGCCAGCAGCTCCTCCGGGGTAGGGCAAGGAGATACGCAGTATTTT. It encodes CASSSSGVGQGDTQYF.

The CDR3 coding sequence is TGTGCCAGCAGCGAACAGCAGAACACTGAAGCTTTCTTT. Its translation is CASSEQQNTEAFF. The chain combines TRBV11-2 with TRBJ1-1; no definite D call. Deletions cut 5 bases from V and 1 base from J, with 8 bases between. The CDR3 extends over 13 amino acids. Germline CDR1 and CDR2: SGHAT and FQNNGV.

V usage is TRBV19 and J usage is TRBJ2-2; 11 positions match TRBD1. The CDR3 spans 16 residues. Germline CDR1 and CDR2: LNHDA and SQIVND (reference sequence). J was trimmed by 6 bases and V by 6 bases; bases with no gene match: 9. Written as DNA, the CDR3 is TGTGCCAGTAGCATGGGGACAGGGGGGGCGCCCGGGGAGCTGTTTTTT. It encodes CASSMGTGGAPGELFF. The full variable domain, with the rest looked up from reference TRBV19 and TRBJ2-2, is DGGITQSPKYLFRKEGQNVTLSCEQNLNHDAMYWYRQDPGQGLRLIYYSQIVNDFQKGDIAEGYSVSREKKESFPLTVTSAQKNPTAFYLCASSMGTGGAPGELFFGEGSRLTVL.

The rearrangement joins TRBV10-3 to TRBJ1-2; D possibly corresponds to TRBD1 (5 bases). Germline values: CDR1 ENHRY, CDR2 SYGVKD. Trimming removed 10 bases from V and 1 base from J, with 13 bases in between. This CDR3 contains 13 residues. The CDR3 DNA reads as TGTGCCAGTATACAGGATGGTAACTATGGCTACACCTTC. This gives the protein CASIQDGNYGYTF.

This chain uses TRBV18 with TRBJ2-7, with D possibly matching TRBD2 (5 bases). This CDR3 has 16 amino acids. Trimming took off 0 bases at V and 2 bases at J, with 14 bases between the two ends. The V gene's germline CDR1 is KGHSH and CDR2 LQKENI. CDR3 protein: CASSPPSGRRPYEQYF. The CDR3 bases are TGTGCCAGCTCACCACCGTCCGGACGGAGGCCCTACGAGCAGTACTTC. The full variable domain, with the rest looked up from reference TRBV18 and TRBJ2-7, is NAGVMQNPRHLVRRRGQEARLRCSPMKGHSHVYWYRQLPEEGLKFMVYLQKENIIDESGMPKERFSAEFPKEGPSILRIQQVVRGDSAAYFCASSPPSGRRPYEQYFGPGTRLTVT.

This sequence joins TRBV27 and TRBJ1-6; D unresolved. The CDR3 is made up of 16 amino acids. Germline V gene lookup returns CDR1 MNHEY and CDR2 SMNVEV (reference sequence). Trimming removed 4 bases from V and 6 bases from J, with 16 bases in between. CDR3 amino acids: CASSYSSVGLNSPLHF. The CDR3 nucleotides read TGTGCCAGCAGTTACTCCTCAGTAGGACTTAATTCACCCCTCCACTTT.

This clone was detected once. The chain joins TRBV27 to TRBJ1-2; D call uncertain. CDR1 and CDR2 from the germline V gene are MNHEY and SMNVEV (reference sequence). Trimming cost V 5 bases and J 2 bases, with 9 bases left between them. The CDR3 has 13 residues. The CDR3 loop is CASSVTVNYGYTF. CDR3 in DNA: TGTGCCAGCAGTGTTACAGTAAACTATGGCTACACCTTC.

The chain recombines TRBV5-4 with TRBJ2-7; maybe TRBD2 (7 bases). The germline V and J ends were trimmed by 7 bases and 1 base, with 21 bases remaining between them. The CDR3 has 16 residues. CDR1 is SGHNT, CDR2 YYREEE, per germline (reference sequence). In DNA form, the CDR3 reads TGTGCCAGCGGTCGGGGAGGGGGTGAATTGTCCTACGAGCAGTACTTC. Translation gives CASGRGGGELSYEQYF.

The chain uses TRBV18 and TRBJ2-2, with a tentative D call TRBD2 (5 bases). The germline V gene has CDR1 KGHSH and CDR2 LQKENI. Between the trimmed V and J ends, which lost 0 bases and 5 bases, there was a span of 13 bases. The CDR3 extends over 16 amino acids. The CDR3 protein is CASSPPVGAETGELFF. In nucleotides, the CDR3 is TGTGCCAGCTCACCACCGGTCGGAGCGGAAACCGGGGAGCTGTTTTTT. The whole variable domain, remainder taken from reference TRBV18 and TRBJ2-2, is NAGVMQNPRHLVRRRGQEARLRCSPMKGHSHVYWYRQLPEEGLKFMVYLQKENIIDESGMPKERFSAEFPKEGPSILRIQQVVRGDSAAYFCASSPPVGAETGELFFGEGSRLTVL.

The J gene is TRBJ2-7, the V gene TRBV30; D gene unclear. Germline CDR1 is GTSNPN and CDR2 is SVGIG (reference sequence). The CDR3 sequence is 17 residues long. Deletions cut 0 bases from V and 0 bases from J, with 18 bases between. The CDR3 DNA reads as TGTGCCTGGAGTGTACCCCCCACGGTACTGAGCTCCTACGAGCAGTACTTC. Its translation: CAWSVPPTVLSSYEQYF.

The chain combines TRBV5-8 with TRBJ1-4, with 10 bases identical to TRBD1. The CDR3 runs to 15 residues. The germline V gene encodes CDR1 SGHTS and CDR2 YDEGEE. V lost 2 bases and J lost 8; bases outside the gene matches: 6. The CDR3 sequence: CASSLRDRGGEKLFF. In nucleotides, the CDR3 is TGTGCCAGCAGCTTACGGGACAGGGGAGGAGAAAAACTGTTTTTT. Combining the CDR3 with reference TRBV5-8 and TRBJ1-4 gives the whole variable domain EAGVTQSPTHLIKTRGQQATLRCSPISGHTSVYWYQQALGLGLQFLLWYDEGEERNRGNFPPRFSGRQFPNYSSELNVNALELEDSALYLCASSLRDRGGEKLFFGSGTQLSVL.

The chain joins TRBV19 to TRBJ2-7; TRBD2 matches at 7 bases. With V trimmed by 5 bases and J by 1 base, 8 bases remained unmatched. The CDR3 spans 15 residues. Germline assignment: CDR1 LNHDA and CDR2 SQIVND (reference sequence). This CDR3 is CASSPQGGFSYEQYF. The CDR3 region has the DNA TGTGCCAGTAGTCCCCAGGGAGGGTTTTCCTACGAGCAGTACTTC.

The V and J genes are TRBV28 and TRBJ1-4, with D possibly being TRBD1 (6 bases). The CDR3 loop spans 16 amino acids. The V end was cut by 4 bases, the J end by 0 bases, with 12 bases between. Germline V gives CDR1 MDHEN, CDR2 SYDVKM. The chain's CDR3 is CASSSSDRATNEKLFF. CDR3 DNA sequence: TGTGCCAGCAGTTCCTCGGACAGAGCAACTAATGAAAAACTGTTTTTT.

The chain joins TRBV15 to TRBJ1-1; no clear D. Trimming took off 2 bases at V and 4 bases at J, with 14 bases between the two ends. The CDR3 length is 15 residues. The germline V gene encodes CDR1 LNHNV and CDR2 YYDKDF (reference sequence). Here the CDR3 DNA reads TGTGCCACCAGCAGACCTCCGGAGGGTCCCACTGAAGCTTTCTTT. It translates to CATSRPPEGPTEAFF.

The chain has TRBV10-3 and TRBJ1-5, with 11 bases lining up with TRBD1. The V gene end was trimmed by 0 bases and the J gene end by 4 bases; junction bases not matched to a gene: 2. The CDR3 is 16 residues long. CDR1 ENHRY and CDR2 SYGVKD come from the germline V gene. The CDR3 bases are TGTGCCATCAGTGAGTCCGGGACAGGGGGAAATCAGCCCCAGCATTTT. The encoded protein is CAISESGTGGNQPQHF.